A single sample is the source of the 30 T cell receptor beta chains below, sequenced in a study of blood T cells in healthy people across ages. Together with a sample-barcoded 5' primer, a J-beta primer mix was included in a second PCR lasting roughly 6 to 12 cycles. TCRdb reanalysed the 5' RACE reads using MiXCR and keeps one entry per CDR3 protein. The repertoire holds over a million distinct CDR3 sequences, with under 30% as singletons. This sample also appeared in a second study, on T cells of mothers and their children.

Sample: blood. The receptors derive from a girl aged 2 to 10 in good health.

This chain connects TRBV7-2 to TRBJ2-5; D may correspond to TRBD1 or TRBD2 (5 bases each). This CDR3 has 12 residues. Germline loops: CDR1 SGHTA, CDR2 FQGNSA. V was shortened by 5 bases and J by 11 bases, with 15 bases between the two germline ends. CDR3 DNA sequence: TGTGCCAGCAGCAAAGGGGTGGGGGAGCAGTACTTC. Its protein product is CASSKGVGEQYF.

This clonotype was recorded a few times. The chain links TRBV5-1 to TRBJ2-2, with 11 positions matching TRBD2. The CDR3 extends over 16 amino acids. Unmatched junction bases numbered 2, after V lost 0 bases and J lost 4 bases. Germline V gene data show CDR1 as SGHRS and CDR2 as YFSETQ. The CDR3 sequence: CASSLELAGVTGELFF. CDR3 in DNA: TGCGCCAGCAGCTTGGAACTAGCGGGAGTCACCGGGGAGCTGTTTTTT.

This clonotype was recorded a few times. V and J are TRBV2 and TRBJ2-5; maybe TRBD1 (6 bases). Germline V gene lookup returns CDR1 SNHLY and CDR2 FYNNEI. The CDR3 totals 12 residues. Trimming removed 7 bases from V and 5 bases from J, with 11 bases in between. The CDR3 nucleotides are TGTGCCAGCAAGGGGGTCGAGGAGACCCAGTACTTC. Protein product: CASKGVEETQYF.

This clonotype was seen only a few times. V and J are TRBV7-9 and TRBJ2-7, with 11 bases lining up with TRBD1. This CDR3 has 13 amino acids. V was pared by 8 bases and J by 6 bases, with 6 bases of the junction left unmatched. Germline V gene data show CDR1 as SEHNR and CDR2 as FQNEAQ (reference sequence). Written as DNA, the CDR3 is TGTGCCAGCTCGGACAGGGGGCCCGTCGAGCAGTACTTC. Protein: CASSDRGPVEQYF.

This sequence joins TRBV10-1 and TRBJ2-2; TRBD2 agrees at 7 bases. Per the germline V gene, CDR1 is WNHNN and CDR2 is SYGVQD (reference sequence). The J segment lost 0 bases and the V segment lost 4 bases, leaving 8 bases of the junction unmatched. The CDR3 has 17 residues. DNA for the CDR3: TGCGCCAGCAGTGGTTGGGCGGCGGGGGCGAACACCGGGGAGCTGTTTTTT. Translating gives CASSGWAAGANTGELFF.

The rearrangement links TRBV25-1 to TRBJ1-1, with no clear D. Germline lookup yields CDR1 MGHDK and CDR2 SYGVNS. V lost 6 bases, J lost 0 bases, and 11 bases lay in between. The CDR3 is 14 amino acids. The CDR3 DNA reads TGTGCCAGCAGGAAGGGCCAAATGAACACTGAAGCTTTCTTT. Protein product: CASRKGQMNTEAFF.

This rearrangement joins TRBV15 to TRBJ2-7; 7 nucleotides line up with TRBD1. The germline gives CDR1 LNHNV, CDR2 YYDKDF (reference sequence). V lost 7 bases to trimming and J lost 5 bases; unmatched junction nucleotides: 11. This CDR3 has 14 residues. The CDR3 loop reads CATTTGEGAHEQYF. CDR3 nucleotides: TGTGCCACCACTACAGGGGAAGGGGCTCACGAGCAGTACTTC.

This clonotype has only a few counts. CDR3 loop: CASGSSNEQFF. Here the CDR3 DNA reads TGTGCTAGTGGTTCGAGCAATGAGCAGTTCTTC. The chain has TRBV12-5 and TRBJ2-1; the D is unclear. Trimming removed 4 bases from V and 6 bases from J, with 4 bases in between. Germline CDR1 LGHNT, CDR2 FRNRAP. The CDR3 consists of 11 residues.

The CDR3 DNA reads TGCGCCAGCAGCCAAGTCGGGCAGAAAACCTACGAGCAGTACTTC. Its translation is CASSQVGQKTYEQYF. V and J are TRBV4-1 and TRBJ2-7; no clear D. Trimming removed 1 base from V and 2 bases from J, with 12 bases in between. In germline, CDR1 is MGHRA, CDR2 YSYEKL. The CDR3 has 15 amino acids.

The chain employs TRBV20-1 and TRBJ2-5; D may be TRBD2 (7 bases). CDR1 and CDR2 from the germline V gene are DFQATT and SNEGSKA (reference sequence). Trimming left V 3 bases short and J 9 bases short, with 23 bases between. There are 15 residues in the CDR3. This chain's CDR3 is CSASNAGLGGRAQYF. As DNA, the CDR3 is TGCAGTGCTAGTAATGCCGGGCTAGGGGGGAGGGCCCAGTACTTC.

V and J are TRBV5-1 and TRBJ2-3; TRBD2 matches 14 bases. The CDR3 runs to 16 residues. The V segment lost 4 bases and the J segment 4 bases; nucleotides outside the gene matches: 5. Germline CDR1 SGHRS, CDR2 YFSETQ. The CDR3: CASSEGLAGASDTQYF. The CDR3 nucleotides are TGCGCCAGCAGCGAGGGACTAGCGGGAGCCTCAGATACGCAGTATTTT.

The V gene is TRBV7-8, the J gene TRBJ1-1; weak D call: TRBD1 (5 bases). The CDR3 covers 16 residues. The V end was cut by 1 base, the J end by 0 bases, with 12 bases between. CDR1 and CDR2 from the germline V gene are SGHVS and FQNEAQ. The CDR3 nucleotides are TGTGCCAGCAGCTTAGACGGTCGGGGCATGAACACTGAAGCTTTCTTT. Protein product: CASSLDGRGMNTEAFF.

This clonotype appeared a few times. This chain connects TRBV6-6 to TRBJ2-5, with a tentative D call TRBD2 (5 bases). Germline V gene data show CDR1 as MNHNY and CDR2 as SVGAGI (reference sequence). V dropped 3 bases and J dropped 1 base, with 15 bases sitting between them. This CDR3 comprises 16 residues. The CDR3 sequence is CASSYIAGVGQETQYF. The DNA of the CDR3 is TGTGCCAGCAGTTATATCGCGGGCGTAGGCCAAGAGACCCAGTACTTC.

In its sample, this clonotype was seen a few times. This chain uses TRBV29-1 with TRBJ2-6; TRBD1 aligns across 11 bases. In germline, CDR1 is SQVTM, CDR2 ANQGSEA. The CDR3 sequence is 16 residues long. With V trimmed by 4 bases and J by 0 bases, 2 bases remained unmatched. CDR3 nucleotides: TGCAGCGTTGTGGGGACAGGGGGCTCTGGGGCCAACGTCCTGACTTTC. This gives the protein CSVVGTGGSGANVLTF. The entire variable domain, with the rest obtained from reference TRBV29-1 and TRBJ2-6, is as follows: SAVISQKPSRDICQRGTSLTIQCQVDSQVTMMFWYRQQPGQSLTLIATANQGSEATYESGFVIDKFPISRPNLTFSTLTVSNMSPEDSSIYLCSVVGTGGSGANVLTFGAGSRLTVL.

The J gene is TRBJ1-2, the V gene TRBV3-1; no clear D gene. The CDR3 runs to 13 residues. The germline V gene encodes CDR1 LGHDT and CDR2 YNNKEL (reference sequence). Trimming shortened V by 0 bases and J by 8 bases, and 10 bases separated the two germline ends. The CDR3 spells CASSQEMTSGYTF. The CDR3 DNA sequence: TGTGCCAGCAGCCAAGAAATGACGAGCGGCTACACCTTC.

The chain has TRBV7-2 and TRBJ1-1; D is possibly TRBD1 (6 bases). The germline V gene encodes CDR1 SGHTA and CDR2 FQGNSA. The germline V and J ends were trimmed by 6 bases and 2 bases, with 13 bases remaining between them. CDR3 size: 14 residues. The CDR3 region is CASSPEGGNTEAFF. The CDR3 region has the DNA TGTGCCAGCAGTCCGGAAGGGGGAAACACTGAAGCTTTCTTT.

This clonotype turned up a few times. The chain links TRBV29-1 to TRBJ1-1, with a tentative D call TRBD1 (6 bases). Trimming shortened V by 2 bases and J by 8 bases, and 18 bases separated the two germline ends. The CDR3 runs 14 residues. Germline CDR1 is SQVTM and CDR2 is ANQGSEA. The CDR3 DNA follows: TGCAGCGTTGAACTTGGGGCAGGGGCGCAAGAAGCTTTCTTT. Translating it yields CSVELGAGAQEAFF.

In this sample, this clonotype turned up a few times. V is TRBV27 and J is TRBJ2-5; D unresolved. Gene TRBJ2-1 matches the end of the DNA better, so the J call may be wrong. Germline CDR1 reads MNHEY; CDR2 reads SMNVEV (reference sequence). CDR3 length: 13 amino acids. The CDR3 spells CASSLGVLYEQFF. CDR3 in DNA: TGTGCCAGCAGTTTAGGGGTTTTGTATGAGCAGTTCTTC.

This clonotype turned up a few times. The rearrangement links TRBV20-1 to TRBJ2-7; D possibly corresponds to TRBD2 (6 bases). The V end was cut by 5 bases, the J end by 4 bases, with 21 bases between. Germline CDR1 is DFQATT and CDR2 is SNEGSKA (reference sequence). The CDR3 runs 15 residues. The CDR3 loop reads CSALRLEVSSYEQYF. The DNA for the CDR3 is TGCAGTGCTTTAAGACTAGAAGTCTCCTCTTACGAGCAGTACTTC.

This clonotype has more than one count but fewer than ten. The CDR3 is CAISRMVTGPISYNEQFF. As DNA, the CDR3 is TGTGCCATCTCCAGGATGGTGACAGGACCTATTTCCTACAATGAGCAGTTCTTC. This sequence joins TRBV6-1 and TRBJ2-1, with D maybe TRBD1 (6 bases). The CDR3 runs 18 residues. Per the germline V gene, CDR1 is MNHNS and CDR2 is SASEGT. Trimming took off 10 bases at V and 1 base at J, with 26 bases between the two ends.

The rearrangement joins TRBV29-1 to TRBJ1-1; the D is unclear. The germline gives CDR1 SQVTM, CDR2 ANQGSEA. Trimming removed 6 bases at V and 1 base at J, with 9 bases between. The CDR3 runs to 12 residues. CDR3 in amino acids: CSVATANTEAFF. The CDR3 DNA reads as TGCAGCGTGGCAACAGCGAACACTGAAGCTTTCTTT.

About this clonotype itself: An end of the junction does not agree with germline; a read error may underlie this. The rearrangement joins TRBV3-1 to TRBJ2-2, with TRBD2 as a possible D gene (5 bases). Per the germline V gene, CDR1 is LGHDT and CDR2 is YNNKEL (reference sequence). The CDR3 is made up of 13 amino acids. The CDR3 DNA reads as TGTGCCAGCAGCGTAAGTTGGGCCGGGGAGCTGGTTTTT. Amino acid sequence: CASSVSWAGELVF.

This chain links TRBV6-6 with TRBJ2-3; a weak D match, TRBD1 (5 bases). From germline, CDR1 is MNHNY and CDR2 SVGAGI (reference sequence). Trimming stripped 2 bases from V and 3 bases from J, with 12 bases between. This CDR3 is built from 15 residues. This chain's CDR3 is CASSYASQGTDTQYF. CDR3 sequence (DNA): TGTGCCAGCAGTTACGCCTCCCAGGGTACAGATACGCAGTATTTT.

This clonotype was recorded a few times. The chain is built from TRBV20-1 and TRBJ2-3, with a tentative D call TRBD2 (6 bases). Trimming removed 0 bases at V and 4 bases at J, with 20 bases between. Per germline, CDR1 DFQATT and CDR2 SNEGSKA (reference sequence). The length of the CDR3 is 17 residues. CDR3 bases: TGCAGTGCTAGAGAGGCTACGGGACTCTTAGGACCAGATACGCAGTATTTT. As protein: CSAREATGLLGPDTQYF.

The chain employs TRBV29-1 and TRBJ2-7; the D is unclear. This CDR3 is 13 amino acids long. CDR1 is SQVTM, CDR2 ANQGSEA, per germline. V gave up 3 bases and J gave up 3 bases, with 12 bases separating them. In DNA, the CDR3 is TGCAGCGTTGAGCTCCCTTCTTTCTACGAGCAGTACTTC. Its translation is CSVELPSFYEQYF.

V gene TRBV9 combines with J gene TRBJ2-2, with TRBD2 matching over 11 bases. The germline CDR1 and CDR2 sequences are SGDLS and YYNGEE. V dropped 1 base and J dropped 5; count of bases not matched to a gene: 1. The CDR3 length is 15 residues. CDR3 DNA sequence: TGTGCCAGCAGCGTAACTAGCGGGAGAACCGGGGAGCTGTTTTTT. It specifies CASSVTSGRTGELFF.

This clonotype was found a few times. The rearrangement links TRBV9 to TRBJ1-1; D is unresolved. The CDR3 loop spans 14 amino acids. Deletions cut 3 bases from V and 3 bases from J, with 12 bases between. Germline lookup yields CDR1 SGDLS and CDR2 YYNGEE. The CDR3 loop reads CASSDVGGYTEAFF. The CDR3 DNA follows: TGTGCCAGCAGCGACGTGGGCGGATACACTGAAGCTTTCTTT.

This clonotype turned up a few times. This chain links TRBV4-2 with TRBJ2-7; D possibly corresponds to TRBD2 (6 bases). Trimming shortened V by 5 bases and J by 5 bases, and 16 bases separated the two germline ends. CDR3 size: 14 residues. In germline, CDR1 is LGHNA, CDR2 YNFKEQ. CDR3 amino acids: CASSGAGDFHEQYF. The CDR3 nucleotides read TGTGCCAGCAGCGGAGCGGGTGATTTCCACGAGCAGTACTTC.

This clonotype occurred a few times. The CDR3 reads CASSFLGQRDNEQFF. Written as DNA, the CDR3 is TGTGCCAGCAGCTTTTTGGGACAGAGAGACAATGAGCAGTTCTTC. This sequence joins TRBV7-9 and TRBJ2-1; the match to TRBD1 covers 7 bases. Germline CDR1 is SEHNR and CDR2 is FQNEAQ (reference sequence). CDR3 size: 15 residues. With 3 bases clipped from V and 5 bases from J, the junction kept 7 bases outside the gene matches. The full variable domain, its missing parts supplied by reference TRBV7-9 and TRBJ2-1, is DTGVSQNPRHKITKRGQNVTFRCDPISEHNRLYWYRQTLGQGPEFLTYFQNEAQLEKSRLLSDRFSAERPKGSFSTLEIQRTEQGDSAMYLCASSFLGQRDNEQFFGPGTRLTVL.

The chain employs TRBV7-2 and TRBJ2-7, with 8 nucleotides matching TRBD1. Losses at the gene ends were 5 bases for V and 5 bases for J; bases not matched to a gene: 11. Germline V gene sequence: CDR1 SGHTA, CDR2 FQGNSA. This CDR3 contains 15 residues. The DNA for the CDR3 is TGTGCCAGCAGCAACTCCAGGGGGCGTCCCCACGAGCAGTACTTC. It is translated as CASSNSRGRPHEQYF.